These 13 T cell receptor beta chains originate from one sample sequenced in a study of regulatory T cells in long-lasting Graves disease. Relying on iRepertoire HTBI primers and Arm-PCR of CDR3 regions, the team built TCR beta libraries. TCRdb re-called the multiplex PCR reads with MiXCR, one entry per CDR3 protein. This table holds 350,000 to 550,000 distinct CDR3 sequences, around 15% found once. The time point: newly diagnosed GD, antithyroid drugs for less than 3 months. After RNA was extracted from PBMCs, the TCR library was made from it. Another study also made use of these data, one on T cells in Graves' hyperthyroidism and ophthalmopathy.

The sequenced sample was peripheral blood mononuclear cells (PBMCs), obtained at new diagnosis, from a patient treated with antithyroid drugs. These receptors came from a woman aged 45-65 years with Graves disease.

This clonotype was seen repeatedly, ten times or more. V is TRBV11-2 and J is TRBJ2-5; the D gene is possibly TRBD1 (6 bases). Germline-derived CDR1 and CDR2 are SGHAT and FQNNGV. Trimming removed 8 bases from V and 1 base from J, with 17 bases in between. The length of the CDR3 is 15 residues. For the CDR3, the DNA is TGTGCCAGCTCCTCTTTAGGGGGTTCCCAAGAGACCCAGTACTTC. This encodes CASSSLGGSQETQYF.

The sample holds many counts of this clonotype. V is TRBV25-1 and J is TRBJ1-4, with 9 bases lining up with TRBD1. The V segment lost 4 bases and the J segment 8 bases; nucleotides outside the gene matches: 5. Germline V CDR1 and CDR2: MGHDK, SYGVNS. The CDR3 is made up of 14 amino acids. The CDR3 is CASSGQGVLEKLFF. The CDR3 DNA follows: TGTGCCAGCAGTGGACAGGGGGTTTTGGAAAAACTGTTTTTT.

This clonotype was observed many times. This chain uses TRBV28 with TRBJ2-3, with TRBD1 identical over 12 bases. The J segment lost 1 base and the V segment lost 4 bases, leaving 12 bases of the junction unmatched. The germline gives CDR1 MDHEN, CDR2 SYDVKM. This CDR3 spans 19 amino acids. CDR3 nucleotide sequence: TGTGCCAGCAGTTCAGCCGCGGTAGGGGACAGGGGGCGCACAGATACGCAGTATTTT. Amino acid sequence: CASSSAAVGDRGRTDTQYF.

This clonotype came up a few times. This chain connects TRBV20-1 to TRBJ2-5; TRBD1 agrees at 9 bases. Germline V lookup: CDR1 DFQATT, CDR2 SNEGSKA (reference sequence). The CDR3 totals 16 residues. V shed 5 bases, J shed 3 bases, and the junction held 13 bases outside the gene matches. CDR3 coding DNA: TGCAGTGCTGAAGATCCGGGACAGGGAAGGGAAGAGACCCAGTACTTC. Protein product: CSAEDPGQGREETQYF.

This clonotype was observed at least ten times. Relative to the germline gene, one junction end is altered; a read error may explain this. CDR3 in DNA: TGTGCCAGCAGCGGAACCGGCACAGATACGCAGTATTTT. The encoded protein is CASSGTGTDTQYF. The rearrangement joins TRBV5-1 to TRBJ2-3, with D possibly matching TRBD2 (5 bases). The CDR3 length is 13 residues. Germline lookup yields CDR1 SGHRS and CDR2 YFSETQ.

The J gene is TRBJ2-4, the V gene TRBV6-1; D may be TRBD2 (6 bases). The CDR3 runs 18 residues. Trimming left V 6 bases short and J 0 bases short, with 21 bases between. Germline V gene data show CDR1 as MNHNS and CDR2 as SASEGT. Written as DNA, the CDR3 is TGTGCCAGCAGGGGGAGTCTCGGCGGGGTGATAGCCAAAAACATTCAGTACTTC. The encoded protein is CASRGSLGGVIAKNIQYF.

This sequence joins TRBV14 and TRBJ2-2, with D maybe TRBD1 (6 bases). The CDR3 is 13 amino acids. V was cut by 8 bases and J by 8 bases, with 15 bases left in between. Germline CDR1 and CDR2: SGHDN and FVKESK. The CDR3 coding sequence is TGTGCCAGCGGCCGAAACAGGGCTGGGGAGCTGTTTTTT. Encoded protein: CASGRNRAGELFF.

This clonotype came up many times. CDR3 residues: CASSVGQGRETQYF. CDR3 nucleotide sequence: TGTGCCAGCAGCGTCGGACAGGGGCGTGAGACCCAGTACTTC. The chain carries TRBV9 and TRBJ2-5, with 9 nucleotides matching TRBD1. V shed 2 bases and J 5 bases; nucleotides not matched to a gene: 4. The germline V gene has CDR1 SGDLS and CDR2 YYNGEE. The CDR3 spans 14 residues.

This clonotype occurred many times. This chain joins TRBV2 and TRBJ2-1, with 9 bases that match TRBD2. Per germline, CDR1 SNHLY and CDR2 FYNNEI. Germline trimming cut 6 bases from V and 5 bases from J; bases unmatched to any gene: 11. The CDR3 spans 16 residues. CDR3 DNA sequence: TGTGCCAGCAGCTGGATAGCGGGAGTTGGGAACAATGAGCAGTTCTTC. Its protein product is CASSWIAGVGNNEQFF.

This clonotype was recorded a few times. The chain is built from TRBV20-1 and TRBJ2-1, with a weak D call TRBD2 (6 bases). The CDR3 loop spans 15 amino acids. V was shortened by 5 bases and J by 5 bases, with 19 bases between the two germline ends. From germline, CDR1 is DFQATT and CDR2 SNEGSKA (reference sequence). CDR3 amino acids: CSALNAGTPHNEQFF. In DNA, the CDR3 is TGCAGTGCTTTGAATGCCGGGACTCCCCACAATGAGCAGTTCTTC.

V is TRBV5-6 and J is TRBJ2-5, with D tentatively TRBD2 (6 bases). Germline CDR1 is SGHDT and CDR2 is YYEEEE. The ends were cut back, 1 base at V and 4 bases at J, with 17 bases in the middle. CDR3 length: 16 residues. DNA of the CDR3: TGTGCCAGCAGCTTGATCGGGAGTAGGGGCGGAGAGACCCAGTACTTC. This gives the protein CASSLIGSRGGETQYF.

The chain combines TRBV3-1 with TRBJ2-1; D may be TRBD1 or TRBD2 (5 bases each). Germline CDR1 LGHDT, CDR2 YNNKEL (reference sequence). The V end was cut by 3 bases, the J end by 5 bases, with 14 bases between. The CDR3 covers 15 residues. In nucleotides, the CDR3 is TGTGCCAGCAGCCAGGTTCTGGGGGACCACAATGAGCAGTTCTTC. This sequence encodes CASSQVLGDHNEQFF.

In its sample, this clonotype was seen many times. V gene TRBV5-8 combines with J gene TRBJ2-3; D is possibly TRBD2 (5 bases). V lost 0 bases and J lost 3, with 11 bases in between. Germline CDR1 is SGHTS and CDR2 is YDEGEE. The CDR3 sequence is 15 residues long. CDR3: CASSLAASRTDTQYF. The CDR3 nucleotides are TGTGCCAGCAGCTTGGCCGCTAGCAGAACAGATACGCAGTATTTT.